These 21 T cell receptor beta chains came from one sample sequenced in a study of T cell changes during pregnancy in multiple sclerosis. Clones were sequenced by immunoSEQ multiplex PCR, and TCRdb holds only the in-frame ones, with some missing. The sample contains tens of thousands of clones, about 96% of which appear only once. This specimen consisted of CD8+ T cells from peripheral blood mononuclear cells, obtained after pregnancy. Receptors originate from a female donor with multiple sclerosis, enrolled in a pregnancy study.

The chain is built from TRBV7-9 and TRBJ1-2; D perhaps matches TRBD1 (5 bases). The ends were cut back, 5 bases at V and 4 bases at J, with 26 bases in the middle. Germline values: CDR1 SEHNR, CDR2 FQNEAQ (reference sequence). The CDR3 has 18 residues. CDR3 protein: CASSSLLGVEGESYGYTF. CDR3 sequence (DNA): TGTGCCAGCAGCAGCTTACTCGGTGTGGAAGGGGAAAGCTATGGCTACACCTTC.

The chain recombines TRBV6-6 with TRBJ1-1; 9 bases align to TRBD1. CDR1 is MNHNY and CDR2 is SVGAGI in the germline V gene (reference sequence). This CDR3 is built from 15 residues. V was clipped by 4 bases and J by 0 bases; unmatched bases: 3. For the CDR3, the DNA is TGTGCCAGCAGTTTGACAGGGGGGGTGAACACTGAAGCTTTCTTT. This encodes CASSLTGGVNTEAFF.

The chain uses TRBV25-1 and TRBJ2-1; D remains unclear. V lost 1 base and J 4 bases, leaving 5 bases between the germline ends. This CDR3 is built from 13 residues. CDR1 and CDR2 (germline): MGHDK, SYGVNS. CDR3 DNA sequence: TGTGCCAGCAGTGAATTGCAGTACAATGAGCAGTTCTTC. Its translation is CASSELQYNEQFF.

The rearrangement links TRBV9 to TRBJ2-1; D is ambiguous. V lost 0 bases, J lost 5 bases, and 12 bases lay in between. CDR3 size: 15 residues. Germline values: CDR1 SGDLS, CDR2 YYNGEE. CDR3 loop: CASSVENYPDNEQFF. CDR3 in DNA: TGTGCCAGCAGCGTAGAGAACTACCCGGACAATGAGCAGTTCTTC.

V gene TRBV5-6 combines with J gene TRBJ2-5, with a weak D call TRBD2 (5 bases). CDR1 and CDR2 from the germline V gene are SGHDT and YYEEEE. The CDR3 sequence is 15 residues long. V dropped 7 bases and J dropped 1 base, with 17 bases sitting between them. The CDR3 region is CASLSTGSPQETQYF. DNA of the CDR3: TGTGCCAGCCTTAGTACGGGATCCCCCCAAGAGACCCAGTACTTC.

The chain has TRBV6-4 and TRBJ2-1; possibly TRBD2 for D (6 bases). The CDR3 covers 15 residues. From germline, CDR1 is MRHNA and CDR2 SNTAGT. V was clipped by 7 bases and J by 7 bases, with 20 bases between them. DNA for the CDR3: TGTGCCAGCAAAAAAGCGACTTCGCGGGATAATGAGCAGTTCTTC. Its translation: CASKKATSRDNEQFF.

The rearrangement joins TRBV4-3 to TRBJ2-1, with 14 nucleotides matching TRBD2. V gave up 1 base and J gave up 8 bases; unmatched junction bases: 1. This CDR3 comprises 15 residues. Germline V gene data show CDR1 as LGHNA and CDR2 as YSLEER. CDR3 loop: CASSQGTSGRYEQFF. DNA for the CDR3: TGCGCCAGCAGCCAAGGGACTAGCGGGAGGTATGAGCAGTTCTTC.

This chain links TRBV4-2 with TRBJ2-7; 9 bases are a match to TRBD1. The CDR3 has 15 residues. Looked up from germline, CDR1 is LGHNA and CDR2 is YNFKEQ. V lost 1 base to trimming and J lost 6 bases; unmatched junction nucleotides: 7. CDR3 residues: CASSQVDRGLLEQYF. CDR3 DNA sequence: TGTGCCAGCAGCCAAGTGGACAGGGGTCTCCTCGAGCAGTACTTC.

J is TRBJ2-7 and V is TRBV9, with a weak D call TRBD1 (6 bases). This CDR3 has 18 amino acids. The V end lost 0 bases, the J end lost 5 bases, and 24 bases lay between the germline ends. Germline V gene sequence: CDR1 SGDLS, CDR2 YYNGEE. This CDR3 is CASSVVKSRGFAANEQYF. CDR3 nucleotides: TGTGCCAGCAGCGTAGTAAAGTCCAGGGGTTTTGCGGCCAACGAGCAGTACTTC.

This clone is a singleton in its sample. This sequence joins TRBV5-8 and TRBJ1-1; possibly TRBD1 for D (5 bases). The germline CDR1 and CDR2 sequences are SGHTS and YDEGEE. Trimming left V 1 base short and J 4 bases short, with 14 bases between. The CDR3 loop spans 15 amino acids. CDR3 in DNA: TGTGCCAGCAGCTTGAGGGGTCAGGGCGGCACTGAAGCTTTCTTT. Residues: CASSLRGQGGTEAFF.

This rearrangement joins TRBV2 to TRBJ2-1; D gene ambiguous. The CDR3 runs 12 residues. The ends were cut back, 5 bases at V and 6 bases at J, with 8 bases in the middle. CDR1 SNHLY and CDR2 FYNNEI come from the germline V gene. CDR3 protein: CASSISLNEQFF. The DNA for the CDR3 is TGTGCCAGCAGTATTTCTCTCAATGAGCAGTTCTTC.

V gene TRBV4-1 combines with J gene TRBJ2-4; perhaps TRBD2 as D (7 bases). This CDR3 region has 14 residues. In germline, CDR1 is MGHRA, CDR2 YSYEKL. The V end was cut by 4 bases, the J end by 6 bases, with 13 bases between. The CDR3 nucleotides read TGCGCCAGCAGCCCTCGGGCGGGGGCAAACATTCAGTACTTC. It yields the protein CASSPRAGANIQYF.

The rearrangement links TRBV7-6 to TRBJ2-2, with D possibly matching TRBD2 (6 bases). Germline-derived CDR1 and CDR2 are SGHVS and FNYEAQ. The length of the CDR3 is 16 residues. V gave up 8 bases and J gave up 0 bases, with 16 bases separating them. The CDR3 is CASGGSAGPNTGELFF. The CDR3 region has the DNA TGTGCCAGCGGAGGGTCGGCGGGGCCGAACACCGGGGAGCTGTTTTTT.

The chain links TRBV9 to TRBJ2-1; TRBD1 might be the D (7 bases). The CDR3 contains 13 residues. Germline lookup yields CDR1 SGDLS and CDR2 YYNGEE. Trimming removed 6 bases at V and 5 bases at J, with 12 bases between. This CDR3 reads CASTEGADNEQFF. CDR3 DNA sequence: TGTGCCAGCACGGAGGGGGCGGACAATGAGCAGTTCTTC.

The V and J genes are TRBV5-1 and TRBJ2-5; possibly TRBD2 for D (5 bases). The CDR3 is made up of 16 amino acids. Trimming took off 3 bases at V and 1 base at J, with 16 bases between the two ends. The V gene's germline CDR1 is SGHRS and CDR2 YFSETQ. The CDR3 loop is CASSSIGGPFQETQYF. DNA for the CDR3: TGCGCCAGCAGCTCAATCGGAGGACCTTTCCAAGAGACCCAGTACTTC. Combining the CDR3 with reference TRBV5-1 and TRBJ2-5 gives the whole variable domain KAGVTQTPRYLIKTRGQQVTLSCSPISGHRSVSWYQQTPGQGLQFLFEYFSETQRNKGNFPGRFSGRQFSNSRSEMNVSTLELGDSALYLCASSSIGGPFQETQYFGPGTRLLVL.

The chain is built from TRBV4-3 and TRBJ2-7, with D hard to call. Germline V CDR1 and CDR2: LGHNA, YSLEER. The CDR3 sequence is 14 residues long. The V end lost 2 bases, the J end lost 4 bases, and 12 bases lay between the germline ends. The CDR3 sequence is CASSQHQDEYEQYF. The CDR3 DNA reads TGCGCCAGCAGCCAACATCAGGATGAGTACGAGCAGTACTTC.

The chain carries TRBV7-9 and TRBJ1-2, with D perhaps matching TRBD1 (5 bases). The ends were cut back, 7 bases at V and 7 bases at J, with 25 bases in the middle. Looked up from germline, CDR1 is SEHNR and CDR2 is FQNEAQ (reference sequence). The CDR3 sequence is 16 residues long. For the CDR3, the DNA is TGTGCCAGCACCGACAACTACAGGATAAGGGTAATTGGCTACACCTTC. Translation gives CASTDNYRIRVIGYTF.

This sequence joins TRBV19 and TRBJ1-5, with 11 bases fitting TRBD1. Trimming removed 1 base from V and 5 bases from J; junction bases left unmatched: 1. CDR1 is LNHDA and CDR2 is SQIVND in the germline V gene (reference sequence). The CDR3 has 15 amino acids. The DNA for the CDR3 is TGTGCCAGTAGTATAGGGACAGGGGGCTATCAGCCCCAGCATTTT. It yields the protein CASSIGTGGYQPQHF.

The rearrangement links TRBV27 to TRBJ1-3; 7 bases are shared with TRBD1. From germline, CDR1 is MNHEY and CDR2 SMNVEV (reference sequence). V lost 5 bases and J lost 0; bases outside the gene matches: 4. CDR3 size: 15 residues. As DNA, the CDR3 is TGTGCCAGCAGTGTGGACAGGAGCTCTGGAAACACCATATATTTT. Translating gives CASSVDRSSGNTIYF.

The chain couples TRBV2 to TRBJ2-1, with 9 bases lining up with TRBD1. Germline CDR1 SNHLY, CDR2 FYNNEI. The CDR3 is 12 residues long. V lost 8 bases and J lost 12; bases outside the gene matches: 8. The CDR3 is CASLNRGLGQFF. CDR3 nucleotide sequence: TGTGCCAGCCTGAACAGGGGGCTGGGGCAGTTCTTC. Combining the CDR3 with reference TRBV2 and TRBJ2-1 gives the whole variable domain EPEVTQTPSHQVTQMGQEVILRCVPISNHLYFYWYRQILGQKVEFLVSFYNNEISEKSEIFDDQFSVERPDGSNFTLKIRSTKLEDSAMYFCASLNRGLGQFFGPGTRLTVL.

The J gene is TRBJ2-2, the V gene TRBV7-9; D ambiguous. Germline V gene lookup returns CDR1 SEHNR and CDR2 FQNEAQ (reference sequence). Trimming shortened V by 5 bases and J by 11 bases, and 15 bases separated the two germline ends. The CDR3 spans 13 residues. CDR3 DNA: TGTGCCAGCAGCGATACCCCACTCCCCGAGCTGTTTTTT. This sequence encodes CASSDTPLPELFF.